The next 5 T cell receptor beta chains were all read from a single sample in a study of prognosis after radiotherapy for stage I lung cancer. The genomic DNA TCR beta CDR3 region underwent two rounds of multiplex PCR. Specific primers for each TRBV and TRBJ gene were what first-round PCR used. TCRdb redid the calling of the multiplex PCR reads with MiXCR, one entry per CDR3 protein. The sample holds tens of thousands of distinct CDR3 sequences, around 40% seen once. The starting material was PBMCs, obtained before or after stereotactic body radiation therapy (not recorded which). The origin of the receptors is a donor aged 50 or older with non-small cell lung cancer.

Details on this clonotype: This clone may be a read error of a much larger clone one base away. This sequence joins TRBV6-2 or TRBV6-3 and TRBJ1-4; D gene uncertain. This CDR3 has 15 amino acids. Germline assignment: CDR1 MNHEY and CDR2 SVGEGT. Trimming removed 2 bases from V and 0 bases from J, with 7 bases in between. The DNA for the CDR3 is TGTGCCAGCAGTTACGTGACGGCAACTAATGAAAAACTGTTTTTT. It is translated as CASSYVTATNEKLFF.

The V call is TRBV5-4, the J call TRBJ1-5, with D hard to call. Trimming cost V 0 bases and J 5 bases, with 12 bases left between them. The CDR3 is 15 amino acids. Germline values: CDR1 SGHNT, CDR2 YYREEE (reference sequence). CDR3 DNA sequence: TGTGCCAGCAGCTTGGGGGCAGGCGGCGATCAGCCCCAGCATTTT. Its translation is CASSLGAGGDQPQHF.

About this clonotype itself: A read error may explain this, as a much larger clone is one base away. V is TRBV13 and J is TRBJ2-3; D is unresolved. The germline V gene has CDR1 PRHDT and CDR2 FYEKMQ (reference sequence). CDR3 length: 14 residues. Trimming took 6 bases from V and 4 from J, leaving 14 bases between them. CDR3 region: CASRPSCGPDTQYF. The CDR3 DNA follows: TGTGCCAGCAGGCCTTCGTGTGGCCCAGATACGCAGTATTTT.

This clonotype was counted ten times or more. The chain carries TRBV19 and TRBJ1-2, with 7 bases matching TRBD1. The V segment lost 5 bases and the J segment 2 bases; nucleotides outside the gene matches: 5. This CDR3 is 14 amino acids long. Per the germline V gene, CDR1 is LNHDA and CDR2 is SQIVND (reference sequence). Here the CDR3 DNA reads TGTGCCAGTAGTCTCGAGACAGGGAACTATGGCTACACCTTC. Translation: CASSLETGNYGYTF.

The chain recombines TRBV19 with TRBJ1-2; TRBD1 is a possible D gene (5 bases). Germline assignment: CDR1 LNHDA and CDR2 SQIVND (reference sequence). Trimming cost V 2 bases and J 11 bases, with 12 bases left between them. The CDR3 runs to 12 residues. CDR3 in DNA: TGTGCCAGTAGTATACGGGACTATGTTTACACCTTC. This codes for CASSIRDYVYTF.